This T cell receptor (beta chain) is drawn from a study of early T cells in non-severe SARS-CoV-2 infection (dated by TCRdb to 2020 to 2022). A note on the overall study: TCR sequencing used bulk RNA from unsorted whole blood, so alpha and beta chains could not be paired. Overall results and qualifications from the work: VDJdb matching was skewed toward anti-spike CD8 responses, so virus-specific expansions were likely underestimated and private and CD4 specificities were missed.

Looking up the germline V gene yields CDR1 MNHNS and CDR2 SASEGT. The CDR3 has 11 amino acids, counting the end cysteine and phenylalanine. Here the CDR3 DNA is all that survives: 33 bases in frame from base 1. A case-control design nested within a healthcare worker cohort in London, UK, was used, with weekly nasopharyngeal swab PCR tests and blood sampling performed. Healthcare workers were recruited between 23 and 31 March 2020, during the week of the UK lockdown, and were followed weekly for up to roughly 15 weeks. Libraries were prepared through 5' RACE. TCRdb records NextSeq 500 as the sequencer. To correct for sequencing error and PCR bias, the TCR library protocol tagged individual cDNA molecules with unique molecular identifiers. Sequencing covered both TCR alpha and beta chains, and within each sample the abundances of alpha and beta sequences were tightly co-correlated. From the authors' description of their analysis: Decombinator V4 was used to annotate TCR sequences for V gene, J gene and CDR3. Expanded TCRs were defined as changing significantly between any two time points under a Poisson model with p below 0.0001. TCR abundances were normalised to the total number of TCRs sequenced per sample and expressed as counts per million. TRAV1-2 paired with TRAJ12, TRAJ20 or TRAJ33 defined MAIT TCRs, while TRAV10 paired with TRAJ18 defined iNKT TCRs. VDJdb, accessed 1 November 2021, was searched for CMV, EBV and SARS-CoV-2 annotated TCRs, excluding TCRs annotated for multiple antigens. TCRdb reprocessing: public reads trimmed at Q25 with fastp, clones called with MiXCR, in-frame beta chains kept. Identical CDR3 protein sequences are pooled into one entry, listed with their most common genes and DNA. TCRdb's processing, not the authors' own work, is the source of the V and J calls. In this sample the table shows roughly 90,000 distinct CDR3 sequences, 11% to 15% of which occur a single time. 3% of the sample lies in the top ten.

A note on this clonotype: What this receptor recognizes is not known. A much bigger clone sits one base away, suggesting this may be a read error.

The chain uses TRBV6-1 and TRBJ2-7, with 11 bases matching TRBD2. Sequenced sample: whole blood. The clonotype was recovered from an adult who was a healthcare worker with PCR-confirmed SARS-CoV-2 infection or an uninfected control (not recorded which). The DNA is TGTGCCAACAGTACCGGGACTAGCGGCTACTTC. Its product reads: CANSTGTSGYF.